This paragraph covers one T cell receptor beta chain sequence. Its antigen is as yet unknown. A multiplex PCR was run with 60 Vbeta primers and 13 Jbeta primers. Clones were sequenced by immunoSEQ multiplex PCR, and TCRdb holds only the in-frame ones, with some missing. The sample lists a few hundred thousand clones; 84% were seen once. This entry is derived from a study of cytomegalovirus exposure and HLA in healthy donors. Whole-study findings and limits: The CMV antigen specificity of a few CMV-associated chains was confirmed through in vitro analysis. In a later analysis, TCR beta V- and J-gene trimming was associated with a missense DCLRE1C variant.

The specimen sequenced was PBMCs. This sequence originates from a middle-aged woman in good health and CMV-seropositive.

The CDR3 sequence is CASSQDAAGLNYGYTF. Here the CDR3 DNA reads TGCGCCAGCAGCCAAGATGCGGCAGGGCTTAACTATGGCTACACCTTC. This chain links TRBV4-3 with TRBJ1-2, with D maybe TRBD1 (5 bases). V was shortened by 0 bases and J by 1 base, with 12 bases between the two germline ends. The germline V gene encodes CDR1 LGHNA and CDR2 YSLEER. The CDR3 spans 16 residues.